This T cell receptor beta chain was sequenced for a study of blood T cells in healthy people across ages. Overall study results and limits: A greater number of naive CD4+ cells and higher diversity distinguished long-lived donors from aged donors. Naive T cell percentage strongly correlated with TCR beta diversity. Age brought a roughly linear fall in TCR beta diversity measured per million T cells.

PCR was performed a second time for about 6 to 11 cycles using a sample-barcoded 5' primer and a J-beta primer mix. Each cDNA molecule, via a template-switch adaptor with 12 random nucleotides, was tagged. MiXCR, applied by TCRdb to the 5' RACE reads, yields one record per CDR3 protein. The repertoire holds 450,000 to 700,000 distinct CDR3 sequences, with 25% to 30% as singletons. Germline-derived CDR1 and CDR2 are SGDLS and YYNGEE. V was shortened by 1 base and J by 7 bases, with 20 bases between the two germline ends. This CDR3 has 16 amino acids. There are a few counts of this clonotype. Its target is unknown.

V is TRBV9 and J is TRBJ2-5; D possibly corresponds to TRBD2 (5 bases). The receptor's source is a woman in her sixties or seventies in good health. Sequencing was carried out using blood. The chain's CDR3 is CASSVSNSPDLGTQYF. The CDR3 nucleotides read TGTGCCAGCAGCGTATCCAACTCTCCGGACTTGGGGACCCAGTACTTC. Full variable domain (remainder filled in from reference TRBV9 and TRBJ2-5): DSGVTQTPKHLITATGQRVTLRCSPRSGDLSVYWYQQSLDQGLQFLIQYYNGEERAKGNILERFSAQQFPDLHSELNLSSLELGDSALYFCASSVSNSPDLGTQYFGPGTRLLVL.